This T cell receptor (beta chain) was captured in a study of T cell changes during pregnancy in multiple sclerosis. Sequencing was performed with immunoSEQ multiplex PCR; in TCRdb, only in-frame clones are kept and a portion is missing. The repertoire includes roughly 83,000 clones, about 90% of them detected once, and 3.5% to 4% sits in the top ten. This TCR came from a female donor in good health, serving as a control in a pregnancy study. Some clones in this sample may be carry-over from other donors' samples. The source material was PBMCs, sampled in the first trimester of pregnancy.

This CDR3 is CASSKASGRGGHEQYF. Written as DNA, the CDR3 is TGTGCCAGCAGCAAGGCTAGCGGGAGGGGAGGCCACGAGCAGTACTTC. The chain recombines TRBV9 with TRBJ2-7; 12 bases are shared with TRBD2. The CDR3 contains 16 residues. Germline CDR1 SGDLS, CDR2 YYNGEE. J gave up 5 bases and V 4 bases, and 10 bases lay outside the gene matches.